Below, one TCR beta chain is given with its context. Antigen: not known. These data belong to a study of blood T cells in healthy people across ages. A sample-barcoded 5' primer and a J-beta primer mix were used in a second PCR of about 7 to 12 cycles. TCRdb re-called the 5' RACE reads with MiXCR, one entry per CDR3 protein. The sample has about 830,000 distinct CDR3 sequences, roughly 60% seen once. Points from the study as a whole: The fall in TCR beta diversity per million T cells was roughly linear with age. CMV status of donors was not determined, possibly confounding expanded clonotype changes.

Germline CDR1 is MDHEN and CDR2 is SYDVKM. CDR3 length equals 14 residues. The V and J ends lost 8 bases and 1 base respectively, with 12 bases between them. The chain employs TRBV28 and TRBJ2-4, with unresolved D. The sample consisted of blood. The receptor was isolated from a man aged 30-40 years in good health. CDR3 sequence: CASRAAVAKNIQYF. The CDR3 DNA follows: TGTGCCAGCCGGGCGGCGGTGGCCAAAAACATTCAGTACTTC.